One and the same sample provided the 15 T cell receptor beta chains below, sequenced in a study of shared clonotypes between healthy human individuals. Profiled with immunoSEQ multiplex PCR; TCRdb holds only in-frame clones, not every one. The sample has 2,500,000 or so clones; under 95% are singletons. The specimen sequenced was naive CD4+ T cells from PBMCs. The subset is: CD45RA+ positively selected. These receptors were taken from a man between 18 and 35 years old in good health. Some clones in this sample may be carry-over from other donors' samples.

The genes are TRBV7-9 and TRBJ1-2, with TRBD1 matching 8 bases. With V trimmed by 10 bases and J by 5 bases, 15 bases remained unmatched. Looked up from germline, CDR1 is SEHNR and CDR2 is FQNEAQ (reference sequence). The CDR3 is made up of 15 amino acids. The CDR3 region is CAIERGGQARYGYTF. In nucleotides, the CDR3 is TGTGCCATCGAGAGGGGGGGACAGGCGAGATATGGCTACACCTTC.

This chain connects TRBV4-3 to TRBJ2-5; 8 bases are shared with TRBD1. The CDR3 is 16 residues long. J gave up 5 bases and V 1 base, and 9 bases lay outside the gene matches. Germline loops: CDR1 LGHNA, CDR2 YSLEER. CDR3 sequence (DNA): TGCGCCAGCAGCCAAGCCGTGGACAGGGTGGGGGAGACCCAGTACTTC. Translation gives CASSQAVDRVGETQYF.

The rearrangement uses TRBV28 and TRBJ2-3, with TRBD2 matching over 13 bases. The CDR3 is made up of 15 amino acids. V shed 8 bases and J 5 bases; nucleotides not matched to a gene: 7. Looked up from germline, CDR1 is MDHEN and CDR2 is SYDVKM. The CDR3 DNA reads TGTGCCAGCGGCACTAGCGGGAGGGCGGTAGATACGCAGTATTTT. This translates into CASGTSGRAVDTQYF. The variable domain in full, with the rest retrieved from reference TRBV28 and TRBJ2-3, is DVKVTQSSRYLVKRTGEKVFLECVQDMDHENMFWYRQDPGLGLRLIYFSYDVKMKEKGDIPEGYSVSREKKERFSLILESASTNQTSMYLCASGTSGRAVDTQYFGPGTRLTVL.

V is TRBV5-6 and J is TRBJ2-7; no reliable D call. This CDR3 has 14 residues. Per the germline V gene, CDR1 is SGHDT and CDR2 is YYEEEE. Trimming removed 2 bases at V and 6 bases at J, with 15 bases between. CDR3 in DNA: TGTGCCAGCAGCTTTGGGTCCGTAACCTCCGAGCAGTACTTC. This sequence encodes CASSFGSVTSEQYF.

The rearrangement joins TRBV12-5 to TRBJ2-1; 10 bases are shared with TRBD1. Looked up from germline, CDR1 is LGHNT and CDR2 is FRNRAP. The CDR3 contains 18 residues. Trimming removed 5 bases from V and 5 bases from J; junction bases left unmatched: 15. Here the CDR3 DNA reads TGTGCTAGTGGTCCCGGGACAGGGGTTCTAAATTGGGACAATGAGCAGTTCTTC. Translated, it gives CASGPGTGVLNWDNEQFF. Full variable domain (remainder filled in from reference TRBV12-5 and TRBJ2-1): DARVTQTPRHKVTEMGQEVTMRCQPILGHNTVFWYRQTMMQGLELLAYFRNRAPLDDSGMPKDRFSAEMPDATLATLKIQPSEPRDSAVYFCASGPGTGVLNWDNEQFFGPGTRLTVL.

The gene calls are TRBV10-2 and TRBJ2-2; D call uncertain. The V end was cut by 0 bases, the J end by 3 bases, with 8 bases between. The CDR3 has 15 amino acids. The germline V gene has CDR1 WSHSY and CDR2 SAAADI. The CDR3 sequence: CASSESHTYTGELFF. CDR3 DNA sequence: TGCGCCAGCAGTGAGTCGCACACATACACCGGGGAGCTGTTTTTT.

The V call is TRBV11-3, the J call TRBJ2-3; the match to TRBD2 covers 14 bases. CDR1 SGHNT and CDR2 YENEEA come from the germline V gene. V lost 4 bases and J lost 2; bases outside the gene matches: 5. This CDR3 is 17 amino acids long. The CDR3 nucleotides are TGTGCCAGCAGCTACCGGACTAGCGGGAGGCCCACAGATACGCAGTATTTT. Translated, it gives CASSYRTSGRPTDTQYF.

The chain joins TRBV19 to TRBJ2-3; TRBD2 agrees at 7 bases. This CDR3 region has 18 residues. The V segment lost 6 bases and the J segment 2 bases; nucleotides outside the gene matches: 17. The V gene's germline CDR1 is LNHDA and CDR2 SQIVND (reference sequence). The CDR3 region is CASSVYARPGGSTDTQYF. The CDR3 region has the DNA TGTGCCAGTAGCGTATATGCTAGACCGGGAGGTTCCACAGATACGCAGTATTTT.

This chain joins TRBV5-1 and TRBJ1-6, with TRBD1 matching 7 bases. The CDR3 runs 15 residues. The trim removed 4 bases at V and 3 bases at J, leaving 4 bases unmatched. CDR1 is SGHRS and CDR2 is YFSETQ in the germline V gene. The CDR3, as DNA: TGCGCCAGCAGCCTCGGGACAGACTATAATTCACCCCTCCACTTT. Translated, it gives CASSLGTDYNSPLHF.

The CDR3: CASSLERRRTDTQYF. The CDR3 DNA sequence: TGTGCCAGCAGTTTGGAGCGGAGGAGGACAGATACGCAGTATTTT. The J gene is TRBJ2-3, the V gene TRBV28; a possible D gene is TRBD2 (5 bases). This CDR3 region has 15 residues. The germline CDR1 and CDR2 sequences are MDHEN and SYDVKM. Trimming took off 3 bases at V and 3 bases at J, with 13 bases between the two ends.

This clone showed up just once. The rearrangement uses TRBV10-1 and TRBJ2-3; 12 bases match TRBD2. The length of the CDR3 is 17 residues. Trimming removed 0 bases from V and 5 bases from J; junction bases left unmatched: 6. In germline, CDR1 is WNHNN, CDR2 SYGVQD (reference sequence). This CDR3 is CASSESLAGGMGDTQYF. The CDR3 DNA is TGCGCCAGCAGTGAGTCGCTAGCGGGAGGGATGGGAGATACGCAGTATTTT.

The rearrangement links TRBV7-9 to TRBJ1-4; D ambiguous. This CDR3 comprises 12 residues. CDR1 and CDR2 (germline): SEHNR, FQNEAQ (reference sequence). The ends were cut back, 11 bases at V and 7 bases at J, with 14 bases in the middle. The CDR3 DNA reads as TGTGCCCTCTGGGAAGTGGGTGAAAAACTGTTTTTT. This gives the protein CALWEVGEKLFF. Variable domain in full (rest from reference TRBV7-9 and TRBJ1-4): DTGVSQNPRHKITKRGQNVTFRCDPISEHNRLYWYRQTLGQGPEFLTYFQNEAQLEKSRLLSDRFSAERPKGSFSTLEIQRTEQGDSAMYLCALWEVGEKLFFGSGTQLSVL.

This clone was counted once. The chain couples TRBV28 to TRBJ1-2; no firm D call. V lost 5 bases, J lost 5 bases, and 9 bases lay in between. There are 12 residues in the CDR3. Looked up from germline, CDR1 is MDHEN and CDR2 is SYDVKM. The CDR3 reads CASSPRPYGYTF. CDR3 sequence (DNA): TGTGCCAGCAGTCCGAGACCTTATGGCTACACCTTC.

The chain joins TRBV12-2 to TRBJ1-1; the D call in the table, TRBD1, was not verified against the DNA. TRBV12-2 is termed a pseudogene. This CDR3 comprises 16 residues. The CDR3: CASRQDSLTRNTEAFF. Here the CDR3 DNA reads TGTGCAAGTCGCCAAGACAGCCTGACGAGGAACACTGAAGCTTTCTTT.

This chain joins TRBV5-1 and TRBJ2-2; maybe TRBD2 (6 bases). Germline CDR1 SGHRS, CDR2 YFSETQ. The CDR3 spans 16 residues. V was clipped by 0 bases and J by 0 bases, with 9 bases between them. CDR3 loop: CASSLDSGSNTGELFF. The CDR3 region has the DNA TGCGCCAGCAGCTTGGACAGCGGGTCGAACACCGGGGAGCTGTTTTTT.